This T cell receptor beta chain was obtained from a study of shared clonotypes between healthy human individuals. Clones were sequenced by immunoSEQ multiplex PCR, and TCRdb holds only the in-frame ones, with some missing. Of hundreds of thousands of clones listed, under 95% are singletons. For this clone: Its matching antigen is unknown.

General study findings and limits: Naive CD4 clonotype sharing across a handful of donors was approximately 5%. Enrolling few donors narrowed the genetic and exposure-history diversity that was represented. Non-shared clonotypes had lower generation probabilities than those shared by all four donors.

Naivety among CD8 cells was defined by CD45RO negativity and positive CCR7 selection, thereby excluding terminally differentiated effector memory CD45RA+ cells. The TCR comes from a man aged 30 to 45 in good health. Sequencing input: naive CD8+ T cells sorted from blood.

The CDR3 coding sequence is TGTGCCAGCAGTGAACAGGGGATGAGCAATGAGCAGTTCTTC. Its protein product is CASSEQGMSNEQFF. The chain joins TRBV28 to TRBJ2-1, with 7 bases identical to TRBD1. This CDR3 has 14 residues. V shed 5 bases and J 6 bases; nucleotides not matched to a gene: 7. Germline CDR1 reads MDHEN; CDR2 reads SYDVKM.